This is a list of T cell receptor beta chains from one sample in a study of OX40 agonist ivuxolimab in advanced cancers. Produced via immunoSEQ multiplex PCR; TCRdb's table is partial and in-frame only. The repertoire has over 65,000 clones, 84% of them found once; the top ten carry about 0.72%. The sequences come from CD4+ or CD8+ T cells sorted from blood, collected in a trial of the OX40 agonist ivuxolimab. The receptors here all came from an adult with an advanced solid tumor such as melanoma, head and neck, liver or kidney cancer. The CDR3 runs from the conserved cysteine through the conserved F or W. D genes are given only for firm matches. Expanded clones are given a class, and other clones once, few, many or no size at all.

>TRBV5-1|.|TRBJ1-5|.
CASSLAGGNHQPQHF
TGCGCCAGCAGCTTGGCCGGCGGGAATCATCAGCCCCAGCATTTT
>TRBV19|.|TRBJ1-5|.
CASSPRYGDQPQHF
TGTGCCAGTAGTCCCCGCTATGGAGATCAGCCCCAGCATTTT
>TRBV5-1|.|TRBJ1-1|.
CASSIEFGSLNTEAFF
TGCGCCAGCAGTATTGAGTTCGGCAGCTTGAACACTGAAGCTTTCTTT
>TRBV30|TRBD1|TRBJ2-2|once
CALGRTGGTGELFF
TGTGCGCTCGGCCGGACAGGTGGCACCGGGGAGCTGTTTTTT
>TRBV7-8|TRBD2|TRBJ2-3|.
CASSLARGSTDTQYF
TGTGCCAGCAGCTTAGCGCGGGGGAGCACAGATACGCAGTATTTT
>TRBV7-8|TRBD2|TRBJ2-1|.
CASKERGGNEQFF
TGTGCCAGCAAGGAGCGGGGGGGTAATGAGCAGTTCTTC
>TRBV2|.|TRBJ1-5|.
CASSEEGHFKGPQHF
TGTGCCAGCAGTGAAGAGGGCCACTTTAAGGGGCCCCAGCATTTT
>TRBV6-5|.|TRBJ1-1|.
CASRDSTEAFF
TGTGCCAGCAGGGACAGCACTGAAGCTTTCTTT
>TRBV30|.|TRBJ2-2|.
CAWSTSPTNTGELFF
TGTGCCTGGAGTACTAGTCCCACGAACACCGGGGAGCTGTTTTTT
>TRBV20-1|.|TRBJ2-7|.
CSARTYEQYF
TGCAGTGCTCGGACCTACGAGCAGTACTTC
>TRBV7-2|TRBD1|TRBJ1-4|.
CASSLTGPSEKLFF
TGTGCCAGCAGCTTGACAGGGCCGAGTGAAAAACTGTTTTTT
>TRBV11-1|TRBD2|TRBJ2-3|.
CASSSPVGASGGRAYTQYF
TGTGCCAGCAGCTCGCCAGTCGGGGCTAGCGGGGGTCGGGCCTATACGCAGTATTTT
>TRBV5-1|.|TRBJ1-1|.
CASSLGGTSPWAFF
TGCGCCAGCAGCTTGGGTGGGACAAGCCCTTGGGCTTTCTTT
>TRBV28|.|TRBJ2-1|.
CASTLGSGTFFF
TGTGCCAGCACCCTAGGGTCGGGGACATTCTTCTTC
>TRBV5-1|TRBD2|TRBJ2-5|.
CASSLGGLTSGYRQETQYF
TGCGCCAGCAGCTTGGGGGGGCTGACTAGCGGCTACCGGCAAGAGACCCAGTACTTC
>TRBV18|TRBD1|TRBJ1-4|.
CASSPGQTREKLFF
TGTGCCAGCTCGCCGGGACAGACACGCGAAAAACTGTTTTTT
>TRBV5-1|.|TRBJ2-3|.
CASRRQSDTQYF
TGCGCCAGCAGACGGCAATCAGATACGCAGTATTTT
>TRBV30|TRBD2|TRBJ2-3|.
CAWSGLAATDTQYF
TGTGCCTGGAGCGGACTAGCGGCGACAGATACGCAGTATTTT
>TRBV28|.|TRBJ1-1|.
CASSSSGTITEAFF
TGTGCCAGCAGTTCCTCCGGGACAATTACTGAAGCTTTCTTT
>TRBV19|.|TRBJ2-3|.
CASSPPVGRRDTQYF
TGTGCCAGTAGTCCCCCCGTGGGGCGGAGAGATACGCAGTATTTT
>TRBV7-9|.|TRBJ2-7|.
CASSLAGTYEQYF
TGTGCCAGCAGCTTAGCCGGGACCTACGAGCAGTACTTC
>TRBV7-2|.|TRBJ1-1|.
CASRWAENTEAFF
TGTGCCAGCAGATGGGCGGAGAACACTGAAGCTTTCTTT
>TRBV9|.|TRBJ2-3|.
CASSVLLTMDTQYF
TGTGCCAGCAGCGTACTATTGACTATGGATACGCAGTATTTT
>TRBV11-2|.|TRBJ1-4|.
CASRPGQGIDEKLFF
TGTGCCAGCAGACCCGGCCAGGGGATCGATGAAAAACTGTTTTTT
>TRBV7-2|.|TRBJ2-7|.
CASSSWGEYRYEQYF
TGTGCCAGCAGCTCCTGGGGGGAATACCGGTACGAGCAGTACTTC
>TRBV28|.|TRBJ2-6|.
CASSPPTPSGANVLTF
TGTGCCAGCAGTCCGCCGACCCCGTCGGGGGCCAACGTCCTGACTTTC
>TRBV4-1|.|TRBJ2-4|once
CASSQDYQLANIQYF
TGCGCCAGCAGCCAAGATTACCAACTAGCAAACATTCAGTACTTC
>TRBV7-3|TRBD2|TRBJ2-1|.
CASSGGVGGSSYNEQFF
TGTGCCAGCAGCGGTGGGGTGGGAGGGAGCTCCTACAATGAGCAGTTCTTC
>TRBV9|TRBD2|TRBJ2-3|.
CASSVGLAGGTDTQYF
TGTGCCAGCAGCGTAGGATTAGCGGGAGGCACAGATACGCAGTATTTT
>TRBV6-1|TRBD2|TRBJ2-7|.
CASSEEGGRGPYEQYF
TGTGCCAGCAGTGAAGAAGGCGGGAGGGGGCCCTACGAGCAGTACTTC
>TRBV6-1|TRBD2|TRBJ2-1|.
CASSEGGLANEQFF
TGTGCCAGCAGTGAAGGGGGACTAGCAAATGAGCAGTTCTTC
>TRBV11-2|.|TRBJ2-7|.
CASSQSDSYEQYF
TGTGCCAGCAGCCAATCGGACAGCTACGAGCAGTACTTC
>TRBV5-6|TRBD1|TRBJ1-5|.
CASSLSRTGGLNNQPQHF
TGTGCCAGCAGCCTGAGCAGGACAGGGGGCTTGAACAATCAGCCCCAGCATTTT
>TRBV18|.|TRBJ1-1|.
CASSLATNTEAFF
TGTGCCAGCTCACTAGCTACTAACACTGAAGCTTTCTTT
>TRBV4-2|.|TRBJ1-2|.
CASSQDRGVDGYTF
TGTGCCAGCAGCCAAGACAGGGGAGTAGATGGCTACACCTTC
>TRBV28|.|TRBJ2-5|.
CASEKRVQETQYF
TGTGCCAGCGAGAAGCGGGTGCAAGAGACCCAGTACTTC
>TRBV6-1|.|TRBJ2-7|.
CASSEERFSYEQYF
TGTGCCAGCAGTGAGGAGCGGTTTAGCTACGAGCAGTACTTC
>TRBV28|.|TRBJ1-2|.
CASSPPGQQIVYGYTF
TGTGCCAGCAGCCCCCCCGGGCAGCAAATAGTCTATGGCTACACCTTC
>TRBV9|.|TRBJ2-7|.
CASTALGGWHEQYF
TGTGCCAGCACCGCGTTAGGAGGGTGGCACGAGCAGTACTTC
>TRBV19|.|TRBJ1-3|.
CASSSMKLDRNTIYF
TGTGCCAGTAGTAGTATGAAGCTGGACAGAAACACCATATATTTT
>TRBV28|TRBD1|TRBJ1-1|.
CASIRDRVNTEAFF
TGTGCCAGCATAAGGGACAGAGTGAACACTGAAGCTTTCTTT
>TRBV7-9|TRBD1|TRBJ1-5|.
CASSTGQGRSINQPQHF
TGTGCCAGCAGCACCGGACAGGGTCGCTCAATAAATCAGCCCCAGCATTTT
>TRBV4-3|.|TRBJ2-3|.
CASSQGSQGTDTQYF
TGCGCCAGCAGCCAAGGGTCCCAGGGCACAGATACGCAGTATTTT
>TRBV20-1|.|TRBJ2-5|.
CSARVARSQYF
TGCAGTGCTAGAGTAGCTAGGTCCCAGTACTTC
>TRBV7-8|.|TRBJ2-1|.
CASSPSGTEKKFF
TGTGCCAGCAGCCCCAGCGGGACAGAGAAGAAGTTCTTC
>TRBV19|.|TRBJ2-5|.
CASSIDEEGAETQYF
TGTGCCAGTAGTATAGATGAGGAGGGGGCCGAGACCCAGTACTTC
>TRBV9|TRBD1|TRBJ2-1|.
CASSVAGQGAVNEQFF
TGTGCCAGCAGCGTAGCCGGGCAGGGGGCGGTCAATGAGCAGTTCTTC
>TRBV7-2|.|TRBJ1-5|.
CASSLAGPQPQHF
TGTGCCAGCAGCCTCGCCGGGCCTCAGCCCCAGCATTTT
>TRBV5-4|.|TRBJ2-3|once
CASSLPTGPDTQYF
TGTGCCAGCAGCCTACCTACAGGGCCAGATACGCAGTATTTT
>TRBV30|.|TRBJ2-3|.
CAWSGTTDTQYF
TGTGCCTGGAGTGGGACTACAGATACGCAGTATTTT
>TRBV19|.|TRBJ1-3|.
CASSVVRASSGNTIYF
TGTGCCAGTAGTGTCGTCCGGGCGAGCTCTGGAAACACCATATATTTT